A single sample gave rise to the 25 T cell receptor beta chains below, sequenced in a study of OX40 agonist ivuxolimab in advanced cancers. Profiling relied on immunoSEQ multiplex PCR, and the TCRdb table lists in-frame clones only, not all of them. The table includes approximately 20,000 clones, approximately 80% detected once. Material: CD4+ or CD8+ T cells sorted from blood, obtained in a trial of the OX40 agonist ivuxolimab. These receptors were taken from an adult with an advanced solid tumor such as melanoma, head and neck, liver or kidney cancer.

The chain links TRBV2 to TRBJ1-4; D unresolved. The CDR3 is 11 amino acids. V dropped 8 bases and J dropped 8 bases, with 9 bases sitting between them. The germline CDR1 and CDR2 sequences are SNHLY and FYNNEI. The CDR3 DNA reads as TGTGCCAGCGGTGTGCAGGAAAAACTGTTTTTT. It specifies CASGVQEKLFF. Full variable domain (remainder filled in from reference TRBV2 and TRBJ1-4): EPEVTQTPSHQVTQMGQEVILRCVPISNHLYFYWYRQILGQKVEFLVSFYNNEISEKSEIFDDQFSVERPDGSNFTLKIRSTKLEDSAMYFCASGVQEKLFFGSGTQLSVL.

In its sample, this clone was seen a few times. V gene TRBV7-9 combines with J gene TRBJ2-2; D not certain. The CDR3 runs 13 residues. V was pared by 5 bases and J by 7 bases, with 11 bases between. Germline values: CDR1 SEHNR, CDR2 FQNEAQ (reference sequence). The CDR3 protein is CASSPPLLGELFF. In DNA form, the CDR3 reads TGTGCCAGCAGCCCCCCCCTGCTCGGGGAGCTGTTTTTT.

This clone is medium-sized. The chain carries TRBV27 and TRBJ2-7; 10 bases agree with TRBD2. Per germline, CDR1 MNHEY and CDR2 SMNVEV (reference sequence). Trimming at V came to 5 bases and at J to 5 bases, leaving 9 bases not matched to a gene. There are 15 residues in the CDR3. CDR3 coding DNA: TGTGCCAGCAGTCTCCAGGGACTAGCGTTCGACGAGCAGTACTTC. Protein: CASSLQGLAFDEQYF.

The rearrangement links TRBV4-3 to TRBJ1-5, with TRBD1 matching over 7 bases. V trimming: 1 base; J trimming: 9 bases; junction bases outside the gene matches: 6. CDR1 and CDR2 (germline): LGHNA, YSLEER. The CDR3 is 14 residues long. The chain's CDR3 is CASSQGTGSGPQHF. The CDR3 nucleotides are TGCGCCAGCAGCCAAGGGACAGGATCAGGGCCCCAGCATTTT.

The gene calls are TRBV27 and TRBJ1-1, with D hard to call. Germline lookup yields CDR1 MNHEY and CDR2 SMNVEV (reference sequence). V was cut by 5 bases and J by 0 bases, with 13 bases left in between. The CDR3 runs 15 residues. The chain's CDR3 is CASSTLGGMNTEAFF. Written as DNA, the CDR3 is TGTGCCAGCAGTACCCTTGGAGGGATGAACACTGAAGCTTTCTTT.

The chain employs TRBV5-6 and TRBJ1-2; D gene uncertain. CDR3 length: 14 amino acids. V lost 2 bases and J 1 base, leaving 9 bases between the germline ends. The germline V gene encodes CDR1 SGHDT and CDR2 YYEEEE. The CDR3 loop reads CASSFGRSNYGYTF. DNA for the CDR3: TGTGCCAGCAGCTTTGGACGGAGTAACTATGGCTACACCTTC.

This clone has a handful of counts. Other DNA sequences in the sample encode the same CDR3. The chain uses TRBV19 and TRBJ1-1, with D hard to call. This CDR3 spans 13 amino acids. Germline CDR1 and CDR2: LNHDA and SQIVND (reference sequence). V was clipped by 3 bases and J by 5 bases, with 10 bases between them. CDR3 sequence: CASSIGVGTEAFF. Written as DNA, the CDR3 is TGTGCCAGTAGTATCGGGGTTGGTACTGAAGCTTTCTTT. Supplemented by reference TRBV19 and TRBJ1-1, the full variable domain reads DGGITQSPKYLFRKEGQNVTLSCEQNLNHDAMYWYRQDPGQGLRLIYYSQIVNDFQKGDIAEGYSVSREKKESFPLTVTSAQKNPTAFYLCASSIGVGTEAFFGQGTRLTVV.

The chain employs TRBV13 and TRBJ2-2; D may be TRBD2 (6 bases). Trimming took 1 base from V and 6 from J, leaving 30 bases between them. The CDR3 has 21 residues. The germline CDR1 and CDR2 sequences are PRHDT and FYEKMQ (reference sequence). The CDR3 loop is CASSLVVGGFWDGGFAGELFF. As DNA, the CDR3 is TGTGCCAGCAGCTTAGTTGTCGGGGGTTTTTGGGACGGAGGTTTCGCCGGGGAGCTGTTTTTT.

By its share, this clone is medium-sized. The J gene is TRBJ2-7, the V gene TRBV27; 8 bases are a match to TRBD1. Trimming removed 5 bases from V and 3 bases from J; junction bases left unmatched: 6. CDR1 is MNHEY, CDR2 SMNVEV, per germline (reference sequence). CDR3 length: 14 amino acids. CDR3 amino acids: CASSLGRGLYEQYF. The CDR3 coding sequence is TGTGCCAGCAGTCTTGGCAGGGGGCTCTACGAGCAGTACTTC.

This chain links TRBV7-9 with TRBJ2-2, with D perhaps matching TRBD1 (6 bases). Germline assignment: CDR1 SEHNR and CDR2 FQNEAQ (reference sequence). This CDR3 has 16 residues. The ends were cut back, 6 bases at V and 1 base at J, with 15 bases in the middle. CDR3 nucleotide sequence: TGTGCCAGCAGGAAAGCAGGGGAGCGGAACACCGGGGAGCTGTTTTTT. Its protein product is CASRKAGERNTGELFF. Using reference TRBV7-9 and TRBJ2-2 for the parts outside the CDR3, the full variable domain is DTGVSQNPRHKITKRGQNVTFRCDPISEHNRLYWYRQTLGQGPEFLTYFQNEAQLEKSRLLSDRFSAERPKGSFSTLEIQRTEQGDSAMYLCASRKAGERNTGELFFGEGSRLTVL.

This clone was counted a few times. The chain joins TRBV29-1 to TRBJ2-7, with a weak D call TRBD1 (5 bases). The CDR3 runs 13 residues. Germline CDR1 SQVTM, CDR2 ANQGSEA. V lost 7 bases to trimming and J lost 0 bases, with 13 bases between them. The DNA of the CDR3 is TGCAGCGCCGAAACTGACAGCTCCTACGAGCAGTACTTC. It yields the protein CSAETDSSYEQYF.

This clone is classed as medium-sized (0.01 to 0.1%). The chain joins TRBV19 to TRBJ2-3; perhaps TRBD2 as D (6 bases). Germline CDR1 is LNHDA and CDR2 is SQIVND (reference sequence). Trimming stripped 10 bases from V and 6 bases from J, with 23 bases between. The CDR3 is made up of 15 amino acids. In DNA form, the CDR3 reads TGTGCCACCCGTTCGCGAGCCGGGGGAGCCGATACGCAGTATTTT. It encodes CATRSRAGGADTQYF.

The V gene is TRBV4-3, the J gene TRBJ2-1; D might be TRBD1 or TRBD2, each matching 6 bases. Germline V gives CDR1 LGHNA, CDR2 YSLEER. The CDR3 loop spans 16 amino acids. Trimming left V 0 bases short and J 2 bases short, with 11 bases between. The CDR3 DNA reads TGCGCCAGCAGCCAAGACTACGGGGGCGCCTACAATGAGCAGTTCTTC. It codes for CASSQDYGGAYNEQFF.

The chain recombines TRBV6-5 with TRBJ1-2; D remains unclear. Between the trimmed V and J ends, which lost 1 base and 8 bases, there was a span of 11 bases. The CDR3 spans 13 residues. CDR1 and CDR2 from the germline V gene are MNHEY and SVGAGI. CDR3 amino acids: CASSYYYNGGYTF. Written as DNA, the CDR3 is TGTGCCAGCAGTTACTATTATAACGGCGGCTACACCTTC.

The chain employs TRBV5-6 and TRBJ1-1, with D possibly matching TRBD1 (5 bases). The CDR3 contains 15 residues. V was clipped by 4 bases and J by 0 bases, with 13 bases between them. Germline lookup yields CDR1 SGHDT and CDR2 YYEEEE. The CDR3 bases are TGTGCCAGCAGCACCTTGACAGAAATGAACACTGAAGCTTTCTTT. Amino acid sequence: CASSTLTEMNTEAFF. Variable domain in full (rest from reference TRBV5-6 and TRBJ1-1): DAGVTQSPTHLIKTRGQQVTLRCSPKSGHDTVSWYQQALGQGPQFIFQYYEEEERQRGNFPDRFSGHQFPNYSSELNVNALLLGDSALYLCASSTLTEMNTEAFFGQGTRLTVV.

This clone showed up just once. This chain joins TRBV30 and TRBJ2-1; D possibly uses TRBD1 or TRBD2 (7 bases each). Trimming took 0 bases from V and 4 from J, leaving 16 bases between them. The CDR3 loop spans 16 amino acids. The germline V gene has CDR1 GTSNPN and CDR2 SVGIG (reference sequence). CDR3 sequence reads: CAWSVPGGGPYNEQFF. Written as DNA, the CDR3 is TGTGCCTGGAGTGTCCCAGGGGGGGGCCCATACAATGAGCAGTTCTTC.

V gene TRBV7-3 combines with J gene TRBJ1-4, with 8 bases matching TRBD1. Germline-derived CDR1 and CDR2 are SGHTA and FQGTGA. The CDR3 covers 14 residues. J was trimmed by 8 bases and V by 3 bases; bases with no gene match: 5. The CDR3 spells CASSFGQGKEKLFF. In DNA form, the CDR3 reads TGTGCCAGCAGCTTCGGACAGGGAAAGGAAAAACTGTTTTTT.

As regards this clone: Germline and junction disagree at one end, which may indicate a read error. The chain has TRBV7-7 and TRBJ2-1; D is perhaps TRBD1 (6 bases). Germline-derived CDR1 and CDR2 are SSHAT and FNYEAQ (reference sequence). The length of the CDR3 is 13 residues. The CDR3 spells CASSRTVGNEQFF. DNA for the CDR3: TGTGCTAGCAGCAGGACAGTCGGCAATGAGCAGTTCTTC.

The V call is TRBV7-2, the J call TRBJ1-1; the D gene is possibly TRBD1 (6 bases). The length of the CDR3 is 13 residues. V lost 4 bases and J 1 base, leaving 7 bases between the germline ends. CDR1 and CDR2 (germline): SGHTA, FQGNSA. DNA of the CDR3: TGTGCCAGCAGCTCGACAGGGAACACTGAAGCTTTCTTT. This encodes CASSSTGNTEAFF.

The chain couples TRBV6-1 to TRBJ2-2; D is undetermined. CDR1 MNHNS and CDR2 SASEGT come from the germline V gene. V shed 2 bases and J shed 7 bases, with 8 bases lying between them. The CDR3 is 13 residues long. This CDR3 is CASSENQGGELFF. CDR3 in DNA: TGTGCCAGCAGTGAAAACCAAGGCGGGGAGCTGTTTTTT.

The chain joins TRBV2 to TRBJ2-1; unclear D gene. The CDR3 sequence is 14 residues long. Trimming shortened V by 4 bases and J by 2 bases, and 9 bases separated the two germline ends. CDR1 is SNHLY and CDR2 is FYNNEI in the germline V gene. The CDR3 region has the DNA TGTGCCAGCAGTGTGTCGGCAGCCTACAATGAGCAGTTCTTC. It encodes CASSVSAAYNEQFF.

The rearrangement links TRBV9 to TRBJ2-1; a weak D match, TRBD2 (7 bases). The CDR3 runs to 17 residues. The ends were cut back, 3 bases at V and 6 bases at J, with 22 bases in the middle. Germline V lookup: CDR1 SGDLS, CDR2 YYNGEE. CDR3 amino acids: CASSATWGGPDSNEQFF. CDR3 DNA: TGTGCCAGCAGCGCGACCTGGGGGGGCCCCGATAGCAATGAGCAGTTCTTC.

In regard to this clone: At the DNA level, this CDR3 is encoded by other sequences in the same sample as well. The gene calls are TRBV30 and TRBJ2-7, with TRBD2 identical over 7 bases. The ends lost 5 bases at V and 7 bases at J; junction bases unmatched: 8. Germline lookup yields CDR1 GTSNPN and CDR2 SVGIG (reference sequence). This CDR3 contains 12 residues. The CDR3 spells CAWGYVGGEQYF. In nucleotides, the CDR3 is TGTGCCTGGGGGTATGTGGGGGGGGAGCAGTACTTC.

The rearrangement joins TRBV7-9 to TRBJ2-7, with 7 bases lining up with TRBD1. Germline V gives CDR1 SEHNR, CDR2 FQNEAQ (reference sequence). The CDR3 runs to 14 residues. V shed 6 bases, J shed 4 bases, and the junction held 9 bases outside the gene matches. CDR3 amino acids: CASRPTGQLYEQYF. The CDR3 region has the DNA TGTGCCAGCAGACCCACGGGACAGCTTTACGAGCAGTACTTC.

The chain links TRBV27 to TRBJ2-1; D is unresolved. V was clipped by 5 bases and J by 3 bases, with 8 bases between them. Germline lookup yields CDR1 MNHEY and CDR2 SMNVEV (reference sequence). The CDR3 extends over 13 amino acids. CDR3 sequence reads: CASSPGFYNEQFF. DNA for the CDR3: TGTGCCAGCAGTCCCGGTTTCTACAATGAGCAGTTCTTC.